Reported below is one T cell receptor beta chain. The target of this receptor is not known. Base qualities are missing; no much larger clone stands one base away. This record comes from a study of blood T cell repertoires in COVID-19 (dated by TCRdb to between 2020 and 2021). Context from the whole study: Samples covering the acute and convalescent phases of COVID-19 were provided by collaborators in the United States, Italy and Spain. The material from the prospective study consisted of cDNA or gDNA derived from T cells, B-cell-depleted T cells, or PBMCs. The dataset comprised deeply sampled blood TCRbeta repertoires from subjects exposed to, actively infected with, or recovered from COVID-19. A freely available public database, intended as a resource for researchers studying the immune response to SARS-CoV-2, is where the repertoires were released. The samples were drawn from two sources: the first 160 participants of the ongoing ImmuneRACE study, and over 950 subjects contributed by 6 global collaborators. Sample metadata almost always included a de-identified subject ID, COVID-19 status, age in years and sex. HLA class I and class II types, where available, came from metadata supplied by the sample provider rather than from assay-based typing. What the work shows at the level of the full study, not this receptor alone: The amount of clinical and demographic metadata varied by source and participant and was provided uncurated.

The immunoSEQ Assay, a bias-controlled multiplex PCR, was used to amplify TCRbeta CDR3 regions from genomic DNA. The authors processed their data as follows. Nucleated cell counts per sample were estimated from amplification of reference gene primers within the assay. To quantify the absolute abundance of each unique TCRbeta CDR3 rearrangement, sequence reads were collapsed and filtered. For each sample, productive Simpson clonality was calculated as the square root of Simpson's diversity index across productive rearrangements. In its TCRdb copy, this immuneACCESS table keeps in-frame sequences only and misses some clones. Where compared with another copy, unresolved V genes explain less than half of these, and the others have no known cause. V, J and clone size derive from that table, while D and trimming were established from the DNA sequence. This sample gives approximately 190,000 clones in total; 80% to 85% of them show up just once. The ten most abundant clones make up approximately 6.5% of the sample.

Each collaborating institution followed its own protocols to collect whole blood in K2EDTA tubes. For TCRbeta analysis, collaborator samples were shipped as frozen whole blood, as isolated PBMCs, or as DNA extracted from either sample type. There are 15 amino acids in the CDR3, from cysteine to phenylalanine inclusive. Only the CDR3 portion is preserved as DNA: 45 bases, with reading frame beginning at the first base. V is cut by 0 bases and J by 1 base, and the space between the germline ends is 10 bases. The germline V gene gives CDR1 as SGDLS and CDR2 as YYNGEE. This receptor was identified in a woman in her forties with acute or convalescent COVID-19. What was sequenced was peripheral blood. The V and J segments used are TRBV9 and TRBJ1-1, with the identity of the D gene unclear. The nucleotide sequence reads TGTGCCAGCAGCGTAGTTGGCAGCGCGAACACTGAAGCTTTCTTT. It is translated as CASSVVGSANTEAFF.